This entry lists 32 T cell receptor beta chains sequenced from one sample in a study of cytomegalovirus exposure and HLA in healthy donors. PCR primers comprised 60 Vbeta and 13 Jbeta primers. The assay was immunoSEQ multiplex PCR, and TCRdb's table has in-frame clones only and misses some. The sample's table shows under 100,000 clones. Source material: PBMCs. These TCRs come from a woman aged 25 to 39 in good health and CMV-seronegative.

The chain uses TRBV7-6 and TRBJ2-1, with D maybe TRBD2 (5 bases). This CDR3 region has 15 residues. CDR1 is SGHVS and CDR2 is FNYEAQ in the germline V gene. The germline V and J ends were trimmed by 3 bases and 7 bases, with 16 bases remaining between them. CDR3 in DNA: TGTGCCAGCAGCTTCTATGAGGGCCTAGGGAATGAGCAGTTCTTC. Residues: CASSFYEGLGNEQFF. Drawing the rest from reference TRBV7-6 and TRBJ2-1, the complete variable domain is GAGVSQSPRYKVTKRGQDVALRCDPISGHVSLYWYRQALGQGPEFLTYFNYEAQQDKSGLPNDRFSAERPEGSISTLTIQRTEQRDSAMYRCASSFYEGLGNEQFFGPGTRLTVL.

This chain links TRBV9 with TRBJ2-6; tentatively, D is TRBD1 (5 bases). Germline assignment: CDR1 SGDLS and CDR2 YYNGEE. CDR3 length equals 18 residues. Trimming shortened V by 0 bases and J by 0 bases, and 13 bases separated the two germline ends. The CDR3 DNA sequence: TGTGCCAGCAGCGTAGGACCGCAGACAGACTCTGGGGCCAACGTCCTGACTTTC. Translated: CASSVGPQTDSGANVLTF.

This chain links TRBV5-3 with TRBJ2-7, with 8 bases fitting TRBD1. TRBV5-3 is classed as an ORF, of uncertain function. V lost 3 bases, J lost 3 bases, and 11 bases stayed unmatched. This CDR3 has 16 amino acids. The CDR3: CARSWGVTGAHYEQYF. CDR3 sequence (DNA): TGTGCCAGAAGCTGGGGGGTGACAGGGGCCCACTACGAGCAGTACTTC.

The rearrangement uses TRBV7-2 and TRBJ2-5, with TRBD1 as a possible D gene (5 bases). V dropped 1 base and J dropped 3 bases, with 12 bases sitting between them. The germline gives CDR1 SGHTA, CDR2 FQGNSA. This CDR3 region has 15 residues. The CDR3 coding sequence is TGTGCCAGCAGCTTAGTCTCAGACAGTAAAGAGACCCAGTACTTC. Amino acid sequence: CASSLVSDSKETQYF.

The chain combines TRBV12-5 with TRBJ2-1; the D gene is possibly TRBD1 (6 bases). The germline CDR1 and CDR2 sequences are LGHNT and FRNRAP. Between the trimmed V and J ends, which lost 2 bases and 5 bases, there was a span of 10 bases. The CDR3 runs 14 residues. DNA for the CDR3: TGTGCTAGTGGTTTGACAGGGCAGCACAATGAGCAGTTCTTC. Its translation is CASGLTGQHNEQFF.

As to this clone: The junction departs from the called germline gene at one end, perhaps through a read error. The rearrangement uses TRBV7-7 and TRBJ2-5; D is uncertain. The DNA end lines up better with TRBJ2-7; the J call may be wrong. CDR3 length: 14 amino acids. Germline CDR1 SSHAT, CDR2 FNYEAQ (reference sequence). CDR3 in DNA: TGTGCTAGCAGCGTATCCCCGTCCTCAAACGAGCAGTACTTC. Translation gives CASSVSPSSNEQYF.

The chain joins TRBV5-5 to TRBJ2-7; 13 nucleotides agree with TRBD2. J gave up 9 bases and V 5 bases, and 8 bases lay outside the gene matches. CDR3 length equals 14 residues. Germline V gene lookup returns CDR1 SGHKS and CDR2 YYEKEE (reference sequence). The CDR3 is CASRFGLAGEGQYF. Written as DNA, the CDR3 is TGTGCCAGCAGGTTCGGACTAGCGGGAGAGGGGCAGTACTTC.

The chain employs TRBV15 and TRBJ1-5; D gene unclear. Germline loops: CDR1 LNHNV, CDR2 YYDKDF (reference sequence). The CDR3 has 15 residues. V shed 3 bases and J shed 6 bases, with 15 bases lying between them. CDR3 protein: CATSSEYLIGQPQHF. The CDR3 region has the DNA TGTGCCACCAGCAGTGAGTATCTTATCGGTCAGCCCCAGCATTTT.

The CDR3 nucleotides read TGTGCCAGCTTTGCGGGGCCCCCAAACACCGGGGAGCTGTTTTTT. Translation: CASFAGPPNTGELFF. The rearrangement links TRBV2 to TRBJ2-2, with TRBD2 as a possible D gene (6 bases). Trimming removed 8 bases at V and 2 bases at J, with 15 bases between. From germline, CDR1 is SNHLY and CDR2 FYNNEI. The CDR3 spans 15 residues.

The gene calls are TRBV7-8 and TRBJ2-2, with D possibly matching TRBD1 (5 bases). V lost 6 bases and J lost 2, with 16 bases in between. The CDR3 contains 16 residues. The germline CDR1 and CDR2 sequences are SGHVS and FQNEAQ. CDR3 protein: CASRTTQGANTGELFF. CDR3 nucleotides: TGTGCCAGCAGAACTACCCAGGGCGCCAACACCGGGGAGCTGTTTTTT.

This chain links TRBV5-6 with TRBJ1-5; TRBD1 might be the D (5 bases). V was clipped by 2 bases and J by 1 base, with 10 bases between them. The germline V gene encodes CDR1 SGHDT and CDR2 YYEEEE. This CDR3 comprises 15 residues. The CDR3 nucleotides read TGTGCCAGCAGCTTTAGTCGACAGAGCAATCAGCCCCAGCATTTT. Its protein is CASSFSRQSNQPQHF. The full variable domain, with the rest looked up from reference TRBV5-6 and TRBJ1-5, is DAGVTQSPTHLIKTRGQQVTLRCSPKSGHDTVSWYQQALGQGPQFIFQYYEEEERQRGNFPDRFSGHQFPNYSSELNVNALLLGDSALYLCASSFSRQSNQPQHFGDGTRLSIL.

The J gene is TRBJ2-3, the V gene TRBV9; 8 bases line up with TRBD1. The germline V gene encodes CDR1 SGDLS and CDR2 YYNGEE. V lost 0 bases and J lost 2; bases outside the gene matches: 2. CDR3 size: 15 residues. The CDR3 loop is CASSVEGQATDTQYF. The CDR3 DNA sequence: TGTGCCAGCAGCGTAGAGGGACAGGCCACAGATACGCAGTATTTT. Combining the CDR3 with reference TRBV9 and TRBJ2-3 gives the whole variable domain DSGVTQTPKHLITATGQRVTLRCSPRSGDLSVYWYQQSLDQGLQFLIQYYNGEERAKGNILERFSAQQFPDLHSELNLSSLELGDSALYFCASSVEGQATDTQYFGPGTRLTVL.

CDR3 amino acids: CASSPTSGRAEDGELFF. The CDR3 region has the DNA TGTGCCAGCAGCCCCACTAGCGGGAGGGCCGAGGACGGGGAGCTGTTTTTT. The chain combines TRBV7-2 with TRBJ2-2; 13 bases fit TRBD2. V lost 5 bases to trimming and J lost 7 bases; unmatched junction nucleotides: 10. CDR3 size: 17 residues. Looked up from germline, CDR1 is SGHTA and CDR2 is FQGNSA. Supplemented by reference TRBV7-2 and TRBJ2-2, the full variable domain reads GAGVSQSPSNKVTEKGKDVELRCDPISGHTALYWYRQSLGQGLEFLIYFQGNSAPDKSGLPSDRFSAERTGGSVSTLTIQRTQQEDSAVYLCASSPTSGRAEDGELFFGEGSRLTVL.

This sequence joins TRBV25-1 and TRBJ1-2; TRBD1 aligns across 9 bases. In germline, CDR1 is MGHDK, CDR2 SYGVNS. CDR3 size: 14 residues. Losses at the gene ends were 6 bases for V and 4 bases for J; bases not matched to a gene: 6. CDR3 DNA sequence: TGTGCCAGCAGCCCGACAGGGGGAGCCTATGGCTACACCTTC. It encodes CASSPTGGAYGYTF.

CDR3 loop: CASSLVPFRNTEAFF. DNA of the CDR3: TGTGCCAGCAGCTTAGTTCCGTTCAGAAACACTGAAGCTTTCTTT. This chain uses TRBV11-2 with TRBJ1-1; D not resolved. This CDR3 comprises 15 residues. The ends were cut back, 1 base at V and 2 bases at J, with 11 bases in the middle. Germline CDR1 SGHAT, CDR2 FQNNGV. Complete variable domain (other parts from reference TRBV11-2 and TRBJ1-1): EAGVAQSPRYKIIEKRQSVAFWCNPISGHATLYWYQQILGQGPKLLIQFQNNGVVDDSQLPKDRFSAERLKGVDSTLKIQPAKLEDSAVYLCASSLVPFRNTEAFFGQGTRLTVV.

V and J are TRBV7-2 and TRBJ1-6; the match to TRBD1 covers 7 bases. Germline V gene lookup returns CDR1 SGHTA and CDR2 FQGNSA. This CDR3 contains 16 residues. V dropped 1 base and J dropped 7; count of bases not matched to a gene: 7. This CDR3 is CASSLVLGTDNSPLHF. The CDR3 DNA follows: TGTGCCAGCAGCTTAGTACTAGGGACAGACAATTCACCCCTCCACTTT.

The chain combines TRBV7-3 with TRBJ2-5, with TRBD2 as a possible D gene (5 bases). The CDR3 is 14 amino acids. Germline CDR1 SGHTA, CDR2 FQGTGA. V was trimmed by 5 bases and J by 5 bases, leaving 15 bases between them. CDR3 DNA sequence: TGTGCCAGCAGCGAAGCGGCAACCTGGGAGACCCAGTACTTC. The encoded protein is CASSEAATWETQYF.

This chain joins TRBV19 and TRBJ1-4, with TRBD1 as a possible D gene (5 bases). The CDR3 is made up of 16 amino acids. The V gene lost 4 bases and the J gene lost 0 bases, with 12 bases spanning the gap. CDR1 is LNHDA, CDR2 SQIVND, per germline (reference sequence). The CDR3: CASSTDRTSTNEKLFF. Here the CDR3 DNA reads TGTGCCAGTAGTACTGACAGAACGTCAACTAATGAAAAACTGTTTTTT.

The chain links TRBV6-6 to TRBJ1-1; 7 bases map to TRBD1. The CDR3 length is 15 residues. Germline loops: CDR1 MNHNY, CDR2 SVGAGI (reference sequence). The ends lost 3 bases at V and 4 bases at J; junction bases unmatched: 8. CDR3 sequence: CASSYIRGEGTEAFF. The CDR3 DNA follows: TGTGCCAGCAGTTATATCAGGGGGGAAGGCACTGAAGCTTTCTTT.

The V and J genes are TRBV7-9 and TRBJ2-6; D is undetermined. Germline CDR1 SEHNR, CDR2 FQNEAQ (reference sequence). The CDR3 runs to 15 residues. The ends were cut back, 5 bases at V and 0 bases at J, with 8 bases in the middle. The CDR3 protein is CASSPVFSGANVLTF. Written as DNA, the CDR3 is TGTGCCAGCAGCCCTGTCTTCTCTGGGGCCAACGTCCTGACTTTC.

V is TRBV9 and J is TRBJ1-2; D possibly corresponds to TRBD1 (5 bases). The ends were cut back, 1 base at V and 2 bases at J, with 15 bases in the middle. The CDR3 is 16 residues long. Germline V gene sequence: CDR1 SGDLS, CDR2 YYNGEE. The chain's CDR3 is CASSVSPPRGNYGYTF. DNA of the CDR3: TGTGCCAGCAGCGTATCCCCACCTCGGGGGAACTATGGCTACACCTTC. Full variable domain (rest looked up from reference TRBV9 and TRBJ1-2): DSGVTQTPKHLITATGQRVTLRCSPRSGDLSVYWYQQSLDQGLQFLIQYYNGEERAKGNILERFSAQQFPDLHSELNLSSLELGDSALYFCASSVSPPRGNYGYTFGSGTRLTVV.

The DNA for the CDR3 is TGCGCCAGCAGCTTGTTAGGGACAGGAGCGTATGGCTACACCTTC. This sequence encodes CASSLLGTGAYGYTF. The gene calls are TRBV5-1 and TRBJ1-2; 8 positions agree with TRBD1. Trimming removed 1 base from V and 5 bases from J; junction bases left unmatched: 7. Germline V gene lookup returns CDR1 SGHRS and CDR2 YFSETQ. The CDR3 runs 15 residues.

On this clone itself: At one end, the junction sequence differs from germline, possibly due to a read error. The V gene is TRBV7-9, the J gene TRBJ1-3; maybe TRBD1 (5 bases). The CDR3 loop spans 12 amino acids. Germline CDR1 and CDR2: SEHNR and FQNEAQ (reference sequence). In DNA form, the CDR3 reads TGTGCCAGCAGCTTAGCGCAGCAGGGCCGGATTTTT. Translation gives CASSLAQQGRIF.

The genes are TRBV4-1 and TRBJ2-3; 12 nucleotides agree with TRBD2. Per the germline V gene, CDR1 is MGHRA and CDR2 is YSYEKL. The CDR3 is 16 residues long. V shed 6 bases, J shed 2 bases, and the junction held 6 bases outside the gene matches. The CDR3 sequence is CASSSRLAGDTDTQYF. The CDR3 bases are TGCGCCAGCAGTTCAAGACTAGCGGGGGACACAGATACGCAGTATTTT.

V gene TRBV6-1 combines with J gene TRBJ1-5, with 8 bases fitting TRBD1. CDR3 size: 16 residues. Germline V gives CDR1 MNHNS, CDR2 SASEGT. Germline trimming cut 5 bases from V and 4 bases from J; bases unmatched to any gene: 10. Written as DNA, the CDR3 is TGTGCCAGCAGTCAAGAAGCCACAGGGGGGAATCAGCCCCAGCATTTT. It specifies CASSQEATGGNQPQHF.

The chain joins TRBV29-1 to TRBJ2-3; 7 nucleotides align to TRBD2. The CDR3 covers 15 residues. In germline, CDR1 is SQVTM, CDR2 ANQGSEA. The ends lost 7 bases at V and 4 bases at J; junction bases unmatched: 14. CDR3 protein: CSARPERDVPDTQYF. In DNA form, the CDR3 reads TGCAGCGCCCGACCGGAGCGGGACGTGCCAGATACGCAGTATTTT.

This chain uses TRBV5-5 with TRBJ1-1; D is uncertain. From germline, CDR1 is SGHKS and CDR2 YYEKEE (reference sequence). The V end was cut by 0 bases, the J end by 0 bases, with 12 bases between. This CDR3 has 16 amino acids. CDR3 residues: CASSLAGRGMNTEAFF. The DNA for the CDR3 is TGTGCCAGCAGCTTGGCCGGGCGAGGGATGAACACTGAAGCTTTCTTT.

The chain carries TRBV28 and TRBJ2-1; TRBD2 aligns across 12 bases. CDR1 MDHEN and CDR2 SYDVKM come from the germline V gene. The J segment lost 8 bases and the V segment lost 7 bases, leaving 12 bases of the junction unmatched. The CDR3 contains 16 residues. This chain's CDR3 is CASTYTLAGGPYEQFF. CDR3 nucleotide sequence: TGTGCCAGCACGTACACTCTAGCGGGAGGGCCGTATGAGCAGTTCTTC.

The chain is built from TRBV27 and TRBJ2-7, with D unresolved. Germline lookup yields CDR1 MNHEY and CDR2 SMNVEV (reference sequence). The V end lost 0 bases, the J end lost 6 bases, and 9 bases lay between the germline ends. This CDR3 comprises 13 residues. The DNA of the CDR3 is TGTGCCAGCAGTTTATCCGACCGAGGCGAGCAGTACTTC. Its translation is CASSLSDRGEQYF.

The V gene is TRBV11-2, the J gene TRBJ1-1; 8 bases are shared with TRBD1. Germline-derived CDR1 and CDR2 are SGHAT and FQNNGV. The CDR3 is 15 amino acids. V dropped 1 base and J dropped 5; count of bases not matched to a gene: 6. The CDR3 sequence: CASSLVGQGATEAFF. As DNA, the CDR3 is TGTGCCAGCAGCTTAGTTGGGCAGGGGGCGACTGAAGCTTTCTTT.

This sequence joins TRBV19 and TRBJ1-5; TRBD1 matches 9 bases. Germline CDR1 LNHDA, CDR2 SQIVND (reference sequence). J lost 2 bases, V lost 3 bases, and 5 bases had no gene match. This CDR3 is 16 amino acids long. The CDR3: CASSIGTGNGNQPQHF. CDR3 bases: TGTGCCAGTAGTATCGGGACAGGGAATGGCAATCAGCCCCAGCATTTT.

The rearrangement joins TRBV5-1 to TRBJ1-1; the match to TRBD1 covers 10 bases. CDR3 length: 15 amino acids. The junction had 10 bases not matched to a gene; V was cut back by 3 bases and J by 8 bases. Germline CDR1 SGHRS, CDR2 YFSETQ. The CDR3 loop is CASSWQTGGLAEAFF. The DNA of the CDR3 is TGCGCCAGCAGCTGGCAGACAGGGGGCTTGGCGGAAGCTTTCTTT.